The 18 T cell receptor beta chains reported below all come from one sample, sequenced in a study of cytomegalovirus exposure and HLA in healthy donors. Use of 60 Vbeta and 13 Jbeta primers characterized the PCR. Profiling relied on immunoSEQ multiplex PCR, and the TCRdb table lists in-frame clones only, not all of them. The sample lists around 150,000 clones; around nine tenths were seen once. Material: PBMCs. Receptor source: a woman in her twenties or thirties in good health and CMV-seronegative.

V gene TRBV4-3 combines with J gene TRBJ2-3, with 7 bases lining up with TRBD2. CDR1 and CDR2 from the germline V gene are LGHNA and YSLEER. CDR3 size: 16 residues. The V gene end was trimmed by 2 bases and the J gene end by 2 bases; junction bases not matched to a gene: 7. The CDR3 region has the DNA TGCGCCAGCAGCCAACAAGGGAGGGCAAACACAGATACGCAGTATTTT. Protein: CASSQQGRANTDTQYF.

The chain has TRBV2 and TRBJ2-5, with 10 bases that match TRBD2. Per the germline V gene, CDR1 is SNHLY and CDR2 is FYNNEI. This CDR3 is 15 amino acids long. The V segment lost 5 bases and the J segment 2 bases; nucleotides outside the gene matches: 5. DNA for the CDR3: TGTGCCAGCAGTAAAGGACTAGCGGCTCAAGAGACCCAGTACTTC. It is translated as CASSKGLAAQETQYF.

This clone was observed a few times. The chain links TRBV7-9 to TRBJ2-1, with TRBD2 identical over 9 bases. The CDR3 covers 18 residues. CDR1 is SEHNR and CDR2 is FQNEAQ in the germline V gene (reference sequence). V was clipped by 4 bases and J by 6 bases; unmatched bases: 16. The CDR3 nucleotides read TGTGCCAGCAGCTCAGGACTAGCGAAAAAAACCCGCGGCAATGAGCAGTTCTTC. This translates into CASSSGLAKKTRGNEQFF.

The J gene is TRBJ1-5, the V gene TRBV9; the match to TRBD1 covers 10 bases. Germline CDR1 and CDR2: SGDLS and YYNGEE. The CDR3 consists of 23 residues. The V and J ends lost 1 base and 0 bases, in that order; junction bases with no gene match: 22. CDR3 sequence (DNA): TGTGCCAGCAGCGTACCGCGACAGGGGGCTTCCCCACCGGCTTCGTATAGCAATCAGCCCCAGCATTTT. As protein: CASSVPRQGASPPASYSNQPQHF.

The CDR3 coding sequence is TGTGCCAGCAGTCGACTAGCGGACTACAATGAGCAGTTCTTC. Its protein product is CASSRLADYNEQFF. The chain is built from TRBV27 and TRBJ2-1; the match to TRBD2 covers 9 bases. This CDR3 spans 14 amino acids. Germline values: CDR1 MNHEY, CDR2 SMNVEV (reference sequence). V lost 5 bases, J lost 3 bases, and 2 bases stayed unmatched.

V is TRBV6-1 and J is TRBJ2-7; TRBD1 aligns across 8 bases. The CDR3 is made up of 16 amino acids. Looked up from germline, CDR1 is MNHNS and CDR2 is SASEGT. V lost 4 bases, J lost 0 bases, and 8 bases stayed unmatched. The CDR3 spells CASSAFAGTGSYEQYF. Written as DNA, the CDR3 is TGTGCCAGCAGTGCCTTTGCCGGGACAGGCTCCTACGAGCAGTACTTC.

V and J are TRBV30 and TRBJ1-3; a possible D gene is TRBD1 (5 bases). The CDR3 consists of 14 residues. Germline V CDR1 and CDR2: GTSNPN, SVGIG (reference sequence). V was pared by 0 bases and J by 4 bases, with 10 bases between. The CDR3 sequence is CAWSVGQGGNTIYF. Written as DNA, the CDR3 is TGTGCCTGGAGTGTCGGCCAGGGAGGAAACACCATATATTTT.

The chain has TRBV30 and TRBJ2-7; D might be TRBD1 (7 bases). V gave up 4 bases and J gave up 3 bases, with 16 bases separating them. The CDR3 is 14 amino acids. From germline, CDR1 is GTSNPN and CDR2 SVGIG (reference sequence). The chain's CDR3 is CAWTSGGGVYEQYF. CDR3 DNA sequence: TGTGCCTGGACCTCCGGAGGGGGCGTCTACGAGCAGTACTTC.

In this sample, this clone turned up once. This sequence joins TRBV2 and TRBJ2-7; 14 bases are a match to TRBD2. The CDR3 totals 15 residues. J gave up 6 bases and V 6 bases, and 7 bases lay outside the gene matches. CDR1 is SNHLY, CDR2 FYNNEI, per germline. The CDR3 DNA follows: TGTGCCAGCAGCGGGGGACTAGCGGGAGCTGCCGAGCAGTACTTC. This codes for CASSGGLAGAAEQYF.

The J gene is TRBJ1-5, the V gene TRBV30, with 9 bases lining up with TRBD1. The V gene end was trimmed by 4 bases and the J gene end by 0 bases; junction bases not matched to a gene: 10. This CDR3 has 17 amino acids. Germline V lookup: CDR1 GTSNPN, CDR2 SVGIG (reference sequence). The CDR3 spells CAWKWTGVKASNQPQHF. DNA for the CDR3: TGTGCCTGGAAGTGGACAGGGGTTAAAGCTAGCAATCAGCCCCAGCATTTT.

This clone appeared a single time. The CDR3 is CASRDRGALNYEQYF. CDR3 DNA sequence: TGTGCCAGCAGGGACAGGGGGGCCCTGAACTACGAGCAGTACTTC. The chain joins TRBV2 to TRBJ2-5; 10 positions match TRBD1. The J call may be incorrect, as the DNA end agrees better with TRBJ2-7. The V gene's germline CDR1 is SNHLY and CDR2 FYNNEI. The CDR3 contains 15 residues.

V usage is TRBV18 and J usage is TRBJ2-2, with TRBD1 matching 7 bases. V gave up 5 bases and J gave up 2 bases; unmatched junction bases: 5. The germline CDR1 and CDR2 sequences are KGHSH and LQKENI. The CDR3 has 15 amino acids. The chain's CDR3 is CASSGTARNTGELFF. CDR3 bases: TGTGCCAGCTCAGGGACAGCACGAAACACCGGGGAGCTGTTTTTT.

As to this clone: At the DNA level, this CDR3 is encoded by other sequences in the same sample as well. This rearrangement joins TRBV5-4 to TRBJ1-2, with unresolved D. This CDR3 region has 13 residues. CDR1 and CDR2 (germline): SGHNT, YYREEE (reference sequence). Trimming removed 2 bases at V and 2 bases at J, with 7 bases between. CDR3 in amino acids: CASSLGGNYGYTF. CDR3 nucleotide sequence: TGTGCCAGCAGCTTAGGAGGGAACTATGGCTACACCTTC. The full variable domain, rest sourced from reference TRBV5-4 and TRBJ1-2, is ETGVTQSPTHLIKTRGQQVTLRCSSQSGHNTVSWYQQALGQGPQFIFQYYREEENGRGNFPPRFSGLQFPNYSSELNVNALELDDSALYLCASSLGGNYGYTFGSGTRLTVV.

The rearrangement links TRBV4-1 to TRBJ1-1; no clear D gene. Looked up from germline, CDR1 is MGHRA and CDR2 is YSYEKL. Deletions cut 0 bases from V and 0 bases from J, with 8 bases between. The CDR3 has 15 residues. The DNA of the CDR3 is TGCGCCAGCAGCCAAGAAGAGGGTCTGAACACTGAAGCTTTCTTT. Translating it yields CASSQEEGLNTEAFF.

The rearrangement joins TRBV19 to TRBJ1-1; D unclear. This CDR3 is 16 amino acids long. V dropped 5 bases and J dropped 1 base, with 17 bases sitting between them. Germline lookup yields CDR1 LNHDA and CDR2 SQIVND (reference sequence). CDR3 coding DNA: TGTGCCAGTAGTGCCCGGTACGTACGTAAGAACACTGAAGCTTTCTTT. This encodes CASSARYVRKNTEAFF.

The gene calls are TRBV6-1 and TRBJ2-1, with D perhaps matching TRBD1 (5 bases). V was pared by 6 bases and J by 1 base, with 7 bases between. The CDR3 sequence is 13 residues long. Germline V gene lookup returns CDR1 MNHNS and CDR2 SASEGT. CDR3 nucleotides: TGTGCCAGCAGGCAGGGATCCTACAATGAGCAGTTCTTC. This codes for CASRQGSYNEQFF.

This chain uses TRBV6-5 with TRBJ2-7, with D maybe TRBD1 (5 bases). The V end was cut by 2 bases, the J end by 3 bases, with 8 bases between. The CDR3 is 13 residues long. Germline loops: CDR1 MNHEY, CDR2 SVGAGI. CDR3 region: CASSYGHLYEQYF. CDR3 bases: TGTGCCAGCAGTTACGGACACCTCTACGAGCAGTACTTC.

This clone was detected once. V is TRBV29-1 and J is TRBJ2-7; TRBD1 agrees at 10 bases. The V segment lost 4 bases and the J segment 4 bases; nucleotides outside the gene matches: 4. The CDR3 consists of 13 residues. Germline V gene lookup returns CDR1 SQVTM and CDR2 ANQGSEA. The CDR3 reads CSVVGTGVYEQYF. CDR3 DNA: TGCAGCGTTGTGGGGACAGGGGTGTACGAGCAGTACTTC.